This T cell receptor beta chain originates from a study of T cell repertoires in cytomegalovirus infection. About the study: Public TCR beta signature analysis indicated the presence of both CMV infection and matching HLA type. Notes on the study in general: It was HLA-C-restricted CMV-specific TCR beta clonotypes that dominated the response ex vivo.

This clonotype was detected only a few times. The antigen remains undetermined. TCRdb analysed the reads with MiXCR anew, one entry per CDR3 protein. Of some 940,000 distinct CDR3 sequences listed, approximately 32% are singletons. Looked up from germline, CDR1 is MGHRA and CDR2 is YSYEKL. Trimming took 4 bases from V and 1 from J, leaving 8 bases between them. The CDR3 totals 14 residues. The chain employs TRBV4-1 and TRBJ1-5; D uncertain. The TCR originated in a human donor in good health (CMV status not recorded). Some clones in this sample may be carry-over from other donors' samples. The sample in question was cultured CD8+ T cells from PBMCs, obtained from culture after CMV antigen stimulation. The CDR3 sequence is CASSPDISNQPQHF. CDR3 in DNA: TGCGCCAGCAGCCCAGACATAAGCAATCAGCCCCAGCATTTT.